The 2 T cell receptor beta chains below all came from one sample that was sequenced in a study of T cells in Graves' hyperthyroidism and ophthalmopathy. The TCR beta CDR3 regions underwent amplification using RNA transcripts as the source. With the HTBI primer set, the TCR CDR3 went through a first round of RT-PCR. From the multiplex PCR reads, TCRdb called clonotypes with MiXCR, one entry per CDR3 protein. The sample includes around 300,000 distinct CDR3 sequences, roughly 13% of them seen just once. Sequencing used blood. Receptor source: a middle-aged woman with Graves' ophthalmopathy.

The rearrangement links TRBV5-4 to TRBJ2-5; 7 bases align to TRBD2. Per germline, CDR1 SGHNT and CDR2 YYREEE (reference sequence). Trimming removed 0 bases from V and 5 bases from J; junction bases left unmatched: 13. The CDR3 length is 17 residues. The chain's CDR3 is CASSLASKAGKWETQYF. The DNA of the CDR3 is TGTGCCAGCAGCTTGGCTTCAAAAGCGGGGAAGTGGGAGACCCAGTACTTC. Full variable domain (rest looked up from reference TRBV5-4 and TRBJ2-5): ETGVTQSPTHLIKTRGQQVTLRCSSQSGHNTVSWYQQALGQGPQFIFQYYREEENGRGNFPPRFSGLQFPNYSSELNVNALELDDSALYLCASSLASKAGKWETQYFGPGTRLLVL.

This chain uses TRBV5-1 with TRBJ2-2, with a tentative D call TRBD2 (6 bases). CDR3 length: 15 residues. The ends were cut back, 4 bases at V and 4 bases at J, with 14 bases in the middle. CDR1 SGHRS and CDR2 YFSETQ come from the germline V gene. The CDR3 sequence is CASSRLEPVTGELFF. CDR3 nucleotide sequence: TGCGCCAGCAGCCGACTAGAACCGGTCACCGGGGAGCTGTTTTTT.